The sequence of this T cell receptor beta chain was determined in a study of blood T cell repertoires in COVID-19. Study context: COVID-19 samples collected from the United States, Italy and Spain covered acute and convalescent phases.

As handled by the study authors: For nucleated cells, counts were estimated from reference gene primer amplification. Sequencing was performed with immunoSEQ multiplex PCR; in TCRdb, only in-frame clones are kept and a portion is missing. That table supplies the V and J calls and clone size; D and trimming were determined from the DNA. The table lists tens of thousands of clones, around 87% of them singletons. V dropped 7 bases and J dropped 0 bases, with 16 bases sitting between them. This CDR3 has 15 amino acids. Germline lookup yields CDR1 MDHEN and CDR2 SYDVKM. The chain combines TRBV28 with TRBJ2-7; D may be TRBD2 (5 bases). Sequencing used peripheral blood. The sequence came from a middle-aged man with active COVID-19. CDR3 protein: CASKRGPHSSYEQYF. For the CDR3, the DNA is TGTGCCAGCAAGAGAGGGCCCCACAGCTCCTACGAGCAGTACTTC.